One sample yielded the 15 T cell receptor beta chains listed below, sequenced in a study of long-term antiretroviral therapy in people with HIV. Researchers ran immunoSEQ v3.0 at survey level. The method was immunoSEQ multiplex PCR; TCRdb's version includes in-frame clones alone and lacks a portion of them. The sample yields about 27,000 clones, just over 90% seen once. The sequences come from unsorted PBMCs, collected 7.6 years after starting antiretroviral therapy. These receptors all come from a woman between 40 and 55 years old with HIV.

This chain links TRBV6-5 with TRBJ1-3, with D tentatively TRBD1 (5 bases). The CDR3 sequence is 15 residues long. Trimming shortened V by 0 bases and J by 0 bases, and 6 bases separated the two germline ends. Germline CDR1 and CDR2: MNHEY and SVGAGI. The chain's CDR3 is CASSYSRGSGNTIYF. DNA of the CDR3: TGTGCCAGCAGTTACTCAAGGGGCTCTGGAAACACCATATATTTT.

The CDR3 sequence is CASSYSSGAAYEQYF. The CDR3 region has the DNA TGTGCCAGCAGTTACTCGTCAGGGGCGGCCTACGAGCAGTACTTC. This chain uses TRBV6-5 with TRBJ2-7; tentative D call: TRBD1 (6 bases). CDR1 MNHEY and CDR2 SVGAGI come from the germline V gene. The CDR3 totals 15 residues. The V end lost 0 bases, the J end lost 2 bases, and 11 bases lay between the germline ends.

V usage is TRBV10-3 and J usage is TRBJ1-2; no clear D gene. Trimming stripped 6 bases from V and 0 bases from J, with 5 bases between. Germline values: CDR1 ENHRY, CDR2 SYGVKD. The CDR3 has 12 amino acids. The CDR3 DNA reads TGTGCCATCAGGGGAGCTAACTATGGCTACACCTTC. This translates into CAIRGANYGYTF.

This clone occurred once. The chain employs TRBV19 and TRBJ2-3; D is unresolved. This CDR3 comprises 13 residues. V lost 3 bases to trimming and J lost 5 bases, with 9 bases between them. Germline V gene lookup returns CDR1 LNHDA and CDR2 SQIVND (reference sequence). The CDR3 coding sequence is TGTGCCAGTAGTATGGCCCTGCAAGATACGCAGTATTTT. Protein: CASSMALQDTQYF.

This clone was observed a handful of times. Relative to the germline gene, one junction end is altered; a read error may explain this. This rearrangement joins TRBV6-5 to TRBJ1-2; 7 bases fit TRBD1. Germline V lookup: CDR1 MNHEY, CDR2 SVGAGI. The CDR3 contains 14 residues. The CDR3 sequence: CAISERTGDYGYTF. As DNA, the CDR3 is TGTGCCATCAGTGAGAGAACAGGGGACTATGGCTACACCTTC.

The gene calls are TRBV5-1 and TRBJ2-5; D may be TRBD1 (6 bases). The CDR3 totals 15 residues. Germline V gene sequence: CDR1 SGHRS, CDR2 YFSETQ. V dropped 3 bases and J dropped 1 base, with 13 bases sitting between them. This CDR3 is CASSSTGEAQETQYF. Written as DNA, the CDR3 is TGCGCCAGCAGCTCGACAGGTGAGGCCCAAGAGACCCAGTACTTC.

This chain links TRBV5-5 with TRBJ1-6; D gene ambiguous. In germline, CDR1 is SGHKS, CDR2 YYEKEE (reference sequence). The CDR3 contains 14 residues. The V end was cut by 0 bases, the J end by 8 bases, with 9 bases between. Written as DNA, the CDR3 is TGTGCCAGCAGCTTGGAAGGGAGTGATTCACCCCTCCACTTT. Its protein is CASSLEGSDSPLHF.

The chain is built from TRBV4-2 and TRBJ1-2; D uncertain. The length of the CDR3 is 16 residues. V lost 0 bases to trimming and J lost 1 base, with 12 bases between them. The germline V gene encodes CDR1 LGHNA and CDR2 YNFKEQ. The CDR3 sequence: CASSQDLRGLNYGYTF. The CDR3 region has the DNA TGTGCCAGCAGCCAAGATCTAAGAGGGCTTAACTATGGCTACACCTTC.

The chain links TRBV5-6 to TRBJ2-7; D unresolved. The germline V and J ends were trimmed by 1 base and 11 bases, with 13 bases remaining between them. CDR1 and CDR2 from the germline V gene are SGHDT and YYEEEE. The CDR3 sequence is 12 residues long. Here the CDR3 reads CASSLFQATEYF. CDR3 nucleotides: TGTGCCAGCAGCTTGTTTCAGGCGACCGAGTACTTC.

The CDR3 loop is CAWSVGTGRNEKLFF. The DNA of the CDR3 is TGTGCCTGGAGTGTAGGGACAGGGCGCAATGAAAAACTGTTTTTT. The J gene is TRBJ1-4, the V gene TRBV30; 9 nucleotides line up with TRBD1. The J segment lost 5 bases and the V segment lost 0 bases, leaving 4 bases of the junction unmatched. Germline CDR1 reads GTSNPN; CDR2 reads SVGIG (reference sequence). This CDR3 contains 15 residues.

This rearrangement joins TRBV4-3 to TRBJ2-3; a possible D gene is TRBD2 (5 bases). This CDR3 is 13 amino acids long. V lost 4 bases and J lost 2, with 7 bases in between. Germline V gene sequence: CDR1 LGHNA, CDR2 YSLEER. CDR3 sequence: CASSPGYTDTQYF. The CDR3, as DNA: TGCGCCAGCAGCCCGGGGTACACAGATACGCAGTATTTT.

The chain joins TRBV5-1 to TRBJ2-3, with D perhaps matching TRBD2 (7 bases). This CDR3 region has 16 residues. Germline CDR1 SGHRS, CDR2 YFSETQ. The ends were cut back, 0 bases at V and 3 bases at J, with 14 bases in the middle. CDR3 in amino acids: CASSLAGGRGTDTQYF. CDR3 DNA sequence: TGCGCCAGCAGCTTGGCCGGGGGGCGTGGAACAGATACGCAGTATTTT. Full variable domain (rest looked up from reference TRBV5-1 and TRBJ2-3): KAGVTQTPRYLIKTRGQQVTLSCSPISGHRSVSWYQQTPGQGLQFLFEYFSETQRNKGNFPGRFSGRQFSNSRSEMNVSTLELGDSALYLCASSLAGGRGTDTQYFGPGTRLTVL.

The rearrangement uses TRBV5-4 and TRBJ2-3, with TRBD2 matching 9 bases. This CDR3 is 16 amino acids long. The trim removed 0 bases at V and 2 bases at J, leaving 4 bases unmatched. Germline CDR1 and CDR2: SGHNT and YYREEE (reference sequence). The CDR3 is CASSLGLAGTTDTQYF. The CDR3 region has the DNA TGTGCCAGCAGCTTGGGCCTAGCGGGGACCACAGATACGCAGTATTTT.

This CDR3 reads CASSLDGEDRAATEAFF. DNA of the CDR3: TGTGCCAGCAGCTTAGATGGGGAGGACAGGGCGGCCACTGAAGCTTTCTTT. This sequence joins TRBV7-9 and TRBJ1-1, with 8 nucleotides matching TRBD1. This CDR3 contains 17 residues. J lost 4 bases, V lost 1 base, and 11 bases had no gene match. The germline V gene encodes CDR1 SEHNR and CDR2 FQNEAQ (reference sequence).

This clone was recorded once. The chain is built from TRBV5-1 and TRBJ1-1, with D uncertain. The V gene's germline CDR1 is SGHRS and CDR2 YFSETQ. V lost 6 bases, J lost 1 base, and 10 bases lay in between. CDR3 length: 13 amino acids. CDR3 in amino acids: CASTTTGNTEAFF. The CDR3 DNA reads as TGCGCCAGCACCACAACTGGGAACACTGAAGCTTTCTTT.